One and the same sample provided the 10 T cell receptor beta chains below, sequenced in a study of technical replicates of blood from several donors. Repertoires were generated with immunoSEQ multiplex PCR, while TCRdb's copy carries only in-frame clones and drops some. Among around 70,000 clones, about 96% were seen once, and the ten largest hold roughly 0.21%. Sequencing was carried out using T cells isolated from PBMCs. The receptors originated from a human donor in good health.

V gene TRBV30 combines with J gene TRBJ1-1; TRBD1 is a possible D gene (5 bases). V was clipped by 2 bases and J by 1 base, with 11 bases between them. CDR1 and CDR2 (germline): GTSNPN, SVGIG (reference sequence). This CDR3 spans 14 amino acids. The CDR3 DNA reads TGTGCCTGGAGTTCATGGGGGGGGAACACTGAAGCTTTCTTT. Translated, it gives CAWSSWGGNTEAFF. Full variable domain (outside the CDR3, taken from reference TRBV30 and TRBJ1-1): SQTIHQWPATLVQPVGSPLSLECTVEGTSNPNLYWYRQAAGRGLQLLFYSVGIGQISSEVPQNLSASRPQDRQFILSSKKLLLSDSGFYLCAWSSWGGNTEAFFGQGTRLTVV.

V is TRBV27 and J is TRBJ1-1, with TRBD1 as a possible D gene (5 bases). V was cut by 0 bases and J by 8 bases, with 16 bases left in between. Germline lookup yields CDR1 MNHEY and CDR2 SMNVEV (reference sequence). This CDR3 has 15 residues. CDR3 nucleotides: TGTGCCAGCAGTTTATCAGTCCTGTTGACAGCCGAAGCTTTCTTT. This translates into CASSLSVLLTAEAFF.

The rearrangement links TRBV10-3 to TRBJ1-4; no reliable D call. This CDR3 has 14 residues. From germline, CDR1 is ENHRY and CDR2 SYGVKD. V lost 0 bases and J lost 8, with 10 bases in between. The CDR3 DNA is TGTGCCATCAGTGAGTCCCGCAGCGCCGAAAAACTGTTTTTT. Its protein product is CAISESRSAEKLFF.

This chain links TRBV19 with TRBJ2-7; 8 bases map to TRBD1. The junction had 15 bases not matched to a gene; V was cut back by 5 bases and J by 6 bases. Germline V gene lookup returns CDR1 LNHDA and CDR2 SQIVND (reference sequence). The CDR3 extends over 16 amino acids. The DNA of the CDR3 is TGTGCCAGTAGTTCTCAGGGGGCAGGGACTCCCACCGAGCAGTACTTC. It yields the protein CASSSQGAGTPTEQYF.

The CDR3 nucleotides read TGTGCCTGGAGTAGCGGACAGGGGGAAAGAAACACCATATATTTT. It codes for CAWSSGQGERNTIYF. The chain recombines TRBV30 with TRBJ1-3, with 10 bases identical to TRBD1. Unmatched junction bases numbered 6, after V lost 2 bases and J lost 5 bases. CDR1 is GTSNPN and CDR2 is SVGIG in the germline V gene (reference sequence). This CDR3 is 15 amino acids long.

The V gene is TRBV6-1, the J gene TRBJ1-2; D remains unclear. V was shortened by 2 bases and J by 7 bases, with 17 bases between the two germline ends. The CDR3 covers 15 residues. The germline gives CDR1 MNHNS, CDR2 SASEGT. CDR3 bases: TGTGCCAGCAGTGAATTGTGGCGGGTTGAGGGTGGCTACACCTTC. Protein product: CASSELWRVEGGYTF.

The chain carries TRBV13 and TRBJ1-6; 7 positions agree with TRBD1. This CDR3 comprises 18 residues. Trimming cost V 2 bases and J 1 base; bases outside gene matches: 8. Germline V gives CDR1 PRHDT, CDR2 FYEKMQ (reference sequence). The CDR3 nucleotides read TGTGCCAGCAGCTTATACGAAGGGGGCCCATCCTATAATTCACCCCTCCACTTT. As protein: CASSLYEGGPSYNSPLHF.

The J gene is TRBJ2-3, the V gene TRBV29-1, with unresolved D. The V and J ends lost 3 bases and 0 bases respectively, with 13 bases between them. Germline CDR1 and CDR2: SQVTM and ANQGSEA. The CDR3 totals 15 residues. CDR3 amino acids: CSVDRGADSTDTQYF. The CDR3 DNA reads as TGCAGCGTTGACCGCGGCGCGGATAGCACAGATACGCAGTATTTT.

The rearrangement joins TRBV28 to TRBJ2-2, with D perhaps TRBD1 (6 bases). Per germline, CDR1 MDHEN and CDR2 SYDVKM. The CDR3 is made up of 17 amino acids. V lost 4 bases, J lost 6 bases, and 21 bases lay in between. The CDR3 region has the DNA TGTGCCAGCAGTTCCCCAAAGTCGTTGGCAGGGGCCGGGGAGCTGTTTTTT. It specifies CASSSPKSLAGAGELFF.

The CDR3 spells CASREGTPNTGELFF. As DNA, the CDR3 is TGTGCCAGCAGAGAAGGGACACCTAACACCGGGGAGCTGTTTTTT. This chain connects TRBV25-1 to TRBJ2-2; tentative D call: TRBD1 (6 bases). CDR1 and CDR2 from the germline V gene are MGHDK and SYGVNS. This CDR3 region has 15 residues. The V end was cut by 6 bases, the J end by 2 bases, with 13 bases between.